The present T cell receptor beta chain was sequenced within a study of blood T cell repertoires in COVID-19. On the study more broadly: Specimens from acute and convalescent COVID-19 originated in the United States, Italy and Spain. From T cells, B-cell-depleted T cells, or PBMCs came the material, which was cDNA or gDNA.

Per the original methods: It was from reference gene primer amplification that nucleated cell counts were estimated. Repertoires were generated with immunoSEQ multiplex PCR, while TCRdb's copy carries only in-frame clones and drops some. V and J calls plus clone size are reproduced from that table; the DNA served to infer D and trimming. The sample includes 120,000 to 150,000 clones, approximately 87% of them seen just once. This CDR3 contains 14 residues. Germline CDR1 is SGHKS and CDR2 is YYEKEE (reference sequence). V was pared by 2 bases and J by 13 bases, with 7 bases of the junction left unmatched.

Sequencing was performed on peripheral blood. This rearrangement joins TRBV5-5 to TRBJ1-6, with TRBD1 identical over 9 bases. The TCR comes from a woman aged 40 to 55 with acute or convalescent COVID-19. This CDR3 is CASSLTGGANPLHF. In DNA, the CDR3 is TGTGCCAGCAGCTTAACAGGGGGCGCAAACCCCCTCCACTTT.